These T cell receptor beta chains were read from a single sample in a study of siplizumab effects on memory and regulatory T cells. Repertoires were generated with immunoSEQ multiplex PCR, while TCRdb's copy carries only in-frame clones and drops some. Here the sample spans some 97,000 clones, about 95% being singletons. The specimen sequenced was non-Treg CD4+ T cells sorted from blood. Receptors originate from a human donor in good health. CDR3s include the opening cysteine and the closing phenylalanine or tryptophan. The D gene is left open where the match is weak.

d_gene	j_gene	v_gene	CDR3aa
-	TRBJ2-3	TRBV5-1	CASRPGPSTDTQYF
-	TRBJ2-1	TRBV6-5	CASRLGGSYNEQFF
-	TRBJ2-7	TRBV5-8	CASSLDTTYEQYF
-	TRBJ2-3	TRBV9	CASSVGKQYTDTQYF
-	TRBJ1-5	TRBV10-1	CASSESTLKGNQPQHF
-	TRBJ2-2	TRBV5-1	CASSPSGAFGTGELFF
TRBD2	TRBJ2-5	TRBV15	CATSRDMEWEGLETQYF
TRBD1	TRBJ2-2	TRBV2	CASSVPILQGAGELFF
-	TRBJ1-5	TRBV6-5	CASSYRDSNQPQHF
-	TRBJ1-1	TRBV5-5	CASSLRTAEAFF
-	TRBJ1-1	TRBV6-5	CASSYGGTEAFF
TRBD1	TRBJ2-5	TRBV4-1	CASSQARGTGEETQYF
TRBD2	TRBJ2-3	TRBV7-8	CASSLVYFSGRALETDTQYF
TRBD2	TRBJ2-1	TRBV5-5	CASSAGTSSGNEQFF
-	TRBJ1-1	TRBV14	CASSPTSRVPNTEAFF
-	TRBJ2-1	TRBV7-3	CASSLGPGDEQFF
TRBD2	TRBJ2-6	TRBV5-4	CASSAGLAGVGANVLTF
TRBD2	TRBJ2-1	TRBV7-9	CASSLAPSAGGGNEQFF
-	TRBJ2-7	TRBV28	CASSPSGGAAYEQYF
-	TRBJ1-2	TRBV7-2	CASSLAGAFYGYTF
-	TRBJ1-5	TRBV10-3	CAISEVGQSNQPQHF
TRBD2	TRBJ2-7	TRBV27	CASSLQAGALTMQYF
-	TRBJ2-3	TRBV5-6	CASSPATSRSTDTQYF
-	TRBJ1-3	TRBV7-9	CASSLAISGNTIYF
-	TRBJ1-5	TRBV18	CASSQRDGQNQPQHF
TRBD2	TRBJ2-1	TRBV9	CASSVDPVTGGSEQFF
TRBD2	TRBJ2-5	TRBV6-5	CASSYRLAWETQYF
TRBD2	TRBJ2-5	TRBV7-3	CASSSQAGGETQYF
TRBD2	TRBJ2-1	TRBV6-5	CASSPLAGGLNEQFF